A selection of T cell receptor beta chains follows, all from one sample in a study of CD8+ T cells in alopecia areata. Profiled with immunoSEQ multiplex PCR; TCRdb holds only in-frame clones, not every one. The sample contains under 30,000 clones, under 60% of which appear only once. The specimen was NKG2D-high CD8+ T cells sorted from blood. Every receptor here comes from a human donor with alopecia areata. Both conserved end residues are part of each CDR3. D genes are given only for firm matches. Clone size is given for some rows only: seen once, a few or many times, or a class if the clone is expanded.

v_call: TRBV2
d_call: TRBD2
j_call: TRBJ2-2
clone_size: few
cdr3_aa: CASSEREANTGELFF
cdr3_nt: TGTGCCAGCAGTGAGCGGGAGGCGAACACCGGGGAGCTGTTTTTT

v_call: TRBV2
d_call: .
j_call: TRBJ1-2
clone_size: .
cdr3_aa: CASSDGGAGGYTF
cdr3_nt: TGTGCCAGCAGTGATGGAGGGGCGGGTGGCTACACCTTC

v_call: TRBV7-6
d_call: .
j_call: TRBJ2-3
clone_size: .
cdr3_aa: CASSLVPARGGTDTQYF
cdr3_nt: TGTGCCAGCAGCTTAGTCCCCGCCAGAGGGGGGACAGATACGCAGTATTTT

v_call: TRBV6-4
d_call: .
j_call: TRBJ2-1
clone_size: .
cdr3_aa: CASSDSQPFLNEQFF
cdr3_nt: TGTGCCAGCAGTGACTCCCAGCCCTTTTTGAATGAGCAGTTCTTC

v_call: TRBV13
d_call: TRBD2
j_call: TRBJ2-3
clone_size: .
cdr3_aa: CASSSAGVSGSFGTDTQYF
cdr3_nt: TGTGCCAGCAGCTCCGCGGGGGTTAGCGGAAGTTTCGGCACAGATACGCAGTATTTT

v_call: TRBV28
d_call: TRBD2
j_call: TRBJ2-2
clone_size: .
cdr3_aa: CASSSGAGLVGSGELFF
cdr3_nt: TGTGCCAGCAGTTCCGGGGCGGGACTAGTCGGCTCCGGGGAGCTGTTTTTT

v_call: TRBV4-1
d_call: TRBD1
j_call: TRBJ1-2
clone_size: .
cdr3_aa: CASSRVQGTLDYGYTF
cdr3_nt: TGCGCCAGCAGTCGTGTACAGGGGACCCTTGACTATGGCTACACCTTC

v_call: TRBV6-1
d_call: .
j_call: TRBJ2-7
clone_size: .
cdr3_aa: CASSPRDSLAYEQYF
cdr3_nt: TGTGCCAGCAGTCCGCGGGACAGCCTCGCCTACGAGCAGTACTTC

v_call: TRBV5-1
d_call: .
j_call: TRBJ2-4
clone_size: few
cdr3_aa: CASSLPGEVKNIQYF
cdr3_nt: TGCGCCAGCAGCTTGCCAGGGGAGGTCAAAAACATTCAGTACTTC

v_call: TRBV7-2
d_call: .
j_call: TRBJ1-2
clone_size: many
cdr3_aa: CASSRGRGAIYGYTF
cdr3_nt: TGTGCCAGCAGCCGCGGCCGGGGAGCAATCTATGGCTACACCTTC

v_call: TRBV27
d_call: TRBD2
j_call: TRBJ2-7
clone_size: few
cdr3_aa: CASSVAGVFYEQYF
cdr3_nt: TGTGCCAGCAGTGTAGCGGGAGTTTTCTACGAGCAGTACTTC

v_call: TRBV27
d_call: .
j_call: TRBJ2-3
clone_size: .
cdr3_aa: CASRDGHTQYF
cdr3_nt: TGTGCCAGCAGGGACGGGCATACGCAGTATTTT

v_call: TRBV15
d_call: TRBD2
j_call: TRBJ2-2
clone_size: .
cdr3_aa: CATSRLAGGPLPGELFF
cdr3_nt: TGTGCCACCAGCAGACTAGCGGGAGGGCCGCTCCCCGGGGAGCTGTTTTTT

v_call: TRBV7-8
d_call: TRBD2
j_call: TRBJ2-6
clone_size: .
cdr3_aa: CASSSMGLAGFSGANVLTF
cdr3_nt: TGTGCCAGCAGCTCCATGGGACTAGCGGGGTTCTCTGGGGCCAACGTCCTGACTTTC

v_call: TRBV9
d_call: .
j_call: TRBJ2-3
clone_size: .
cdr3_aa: CASSPWGSGDTQYF
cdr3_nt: TGTGCCAGCAGCCCCTGGGGTAGCGGAGATACGCAGTATTTT

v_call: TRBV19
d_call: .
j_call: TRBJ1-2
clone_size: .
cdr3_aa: CASSIGGSNGYTF
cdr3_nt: TGTGCCAGTAGTATAGGAGGGAGCAATGGCTACACCTTC

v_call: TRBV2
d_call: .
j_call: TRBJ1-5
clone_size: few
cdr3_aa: CASRLGAQPQHF
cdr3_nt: TGTGCCAGCCGACTGGGGGCTCAGCCCCAGCATTTT

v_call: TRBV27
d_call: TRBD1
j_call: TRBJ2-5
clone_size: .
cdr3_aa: CASRTRDRDQETQYF
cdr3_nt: TGTGCCAGCAGAACCCGGGACAGGGACCAAGAGACCCAGTACTTC

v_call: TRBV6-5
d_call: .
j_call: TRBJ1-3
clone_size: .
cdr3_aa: CASSYSRGNTIYF
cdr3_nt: TGTGCCAGCAGTTACTCGAGAGGAAACACCATATATTTT

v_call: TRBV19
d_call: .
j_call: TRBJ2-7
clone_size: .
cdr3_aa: CASSIDHRTPWSYEQYF
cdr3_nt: TGTGCCAGTAGTATAGATCACAGGACACCTTGGAGCTACGAGCAGTACTTC

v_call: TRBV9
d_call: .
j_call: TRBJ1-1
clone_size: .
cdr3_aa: CASSSGSMNTEAFF
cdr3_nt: TGTGCCAGCAGCTCGGGGTCCATGAACACTGAAGCTTTCTTT

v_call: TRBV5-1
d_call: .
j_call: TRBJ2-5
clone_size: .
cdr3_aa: CASSLCQGCQETQYF
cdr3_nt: TGCGCCAGCAGCTTGTGTCAGGGGTGTCAAGAGACCCAGTACTTC

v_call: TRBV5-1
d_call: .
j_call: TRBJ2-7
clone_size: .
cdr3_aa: CASRSAEGGGNYEQYF
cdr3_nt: TGCGCCAGCAGGTCAGCCGAGGGAGGGGGAAACTACGAGCAGTACTTC

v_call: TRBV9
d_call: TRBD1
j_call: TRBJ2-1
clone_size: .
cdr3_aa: CASSDPRDSSYNEQFF
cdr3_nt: TGTGCCAGCAGCGACCCCCGGGACAGCTCCTACAATGAGCAGTTCTTC

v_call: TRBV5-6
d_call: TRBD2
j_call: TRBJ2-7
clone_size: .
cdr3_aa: CASSFLAGSYEQYF
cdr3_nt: TGTGCCAGCAGCTTTCTAGCGGGTTCCTACGAGCAGTACTTC

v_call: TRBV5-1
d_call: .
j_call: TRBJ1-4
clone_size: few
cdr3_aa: CASGPRGWMREKLFF
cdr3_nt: TGCGCCAGCGGTCCTAGGGGTTGGATGCGCGAAAAACTGTTTTTT

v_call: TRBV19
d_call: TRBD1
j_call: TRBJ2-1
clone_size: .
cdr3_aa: CASSIEHRGDEQFF
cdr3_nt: TGTGCCAGTAGTATAGAACACAGGGGCGATGAGCAGTTCTTC

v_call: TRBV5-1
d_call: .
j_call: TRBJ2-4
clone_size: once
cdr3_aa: CASSPAPRGAKNIQYF
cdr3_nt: TGCGCCAGCAGCCCCGCGCCCCGCGGGGCCAAAAACATTCAGTACTTC

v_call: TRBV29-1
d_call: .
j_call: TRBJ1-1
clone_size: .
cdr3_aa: CSVSRNTEAFF
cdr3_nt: TGCAGCGTTAGCAGGAACACTGAAGCTTTCTTT

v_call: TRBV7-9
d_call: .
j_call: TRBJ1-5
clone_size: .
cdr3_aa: CASSLGDNQPQHF
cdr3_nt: TGTGCCAGCAGCTTAGGGGACAATCAGCCCCAGCATTTT

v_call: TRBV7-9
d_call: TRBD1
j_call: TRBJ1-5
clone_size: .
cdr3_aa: CASSLDRWNQPQHF
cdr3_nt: TGTGCCAGCAGCCTGGACAGGTGGAATCAGCCCCAGCATTTT

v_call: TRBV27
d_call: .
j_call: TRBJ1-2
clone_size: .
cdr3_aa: CASSANGGGAIDGYTF
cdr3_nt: TGTGCCAGCAGTGCTAATGGGGGGGGCGCTATTGATGGCTACACCTTC

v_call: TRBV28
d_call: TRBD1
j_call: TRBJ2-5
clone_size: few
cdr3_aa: CASSFLGQGPQETQYF
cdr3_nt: TGTGCCAGCAGTTTTCTGGGACAGGGCCCCCAAGAGACCCAGTACTTC

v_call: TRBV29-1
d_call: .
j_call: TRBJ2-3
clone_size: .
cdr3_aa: CSVAAYPQDTQYF
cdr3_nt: TGCAGCGTTGCCGCCTACCCGCAGGATACGCAGTATTTT

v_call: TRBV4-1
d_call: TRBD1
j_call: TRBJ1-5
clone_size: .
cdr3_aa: CASSLDRDSNQPQHF
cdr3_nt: TGCGCCAGCAGCCTGGACAGGGATAGCAATCAGCCCCAGCATTTT

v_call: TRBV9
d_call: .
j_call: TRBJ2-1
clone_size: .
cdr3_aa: CASSGNEQFF
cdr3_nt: TGTGCCAGCAGTGGCAATGAGCAGTTCTTC

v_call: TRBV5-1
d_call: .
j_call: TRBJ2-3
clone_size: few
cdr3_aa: CASSLRGRGTDTQYF
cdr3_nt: TGCGCCAGCAGCTTGAGGGGAAGAGGCACAGATACGCAGTATTTT

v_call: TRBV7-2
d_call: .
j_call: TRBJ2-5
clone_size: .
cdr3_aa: CASSLEHQRGETQYF
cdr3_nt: TGTGCCAGCAGCTTAGAGCACCAACGAGGCGAGACCCAGTACTTC

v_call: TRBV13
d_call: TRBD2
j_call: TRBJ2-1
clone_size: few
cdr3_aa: CASSSGLAWNEQFF
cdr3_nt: TGTGCCAGCAGCTCCGGACTAGCGTGGAATGAGCAGTTCTTC

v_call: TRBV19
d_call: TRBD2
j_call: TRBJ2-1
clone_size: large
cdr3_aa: CASSISSGSLNEQFF
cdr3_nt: TGTGCCAGTAGTATATCGAGCGGGAGTTTGAATGAGCAGTTCTTC

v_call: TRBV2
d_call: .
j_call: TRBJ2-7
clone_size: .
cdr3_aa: CASSVRKVGYEQYF
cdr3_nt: TGTGCCAGCAGCGTTCGGAAGGTGGGCTACGAGCAGTACTTC

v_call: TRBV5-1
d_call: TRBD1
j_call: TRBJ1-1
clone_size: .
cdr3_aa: CASSLAGQENTEAFF
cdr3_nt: TGCGCCAGCAGCTTGGCCGGACAGGAGAACACTGAAGCTTTCTTT

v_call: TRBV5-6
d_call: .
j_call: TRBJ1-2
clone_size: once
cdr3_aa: CASSFGLGYGYTF
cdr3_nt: TGTGCCAGCAGCTTTGGTCTGGGTTACGGCTACACCTTC

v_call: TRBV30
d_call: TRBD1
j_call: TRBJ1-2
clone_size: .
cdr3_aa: CAWEGQDLRAKWGYTF
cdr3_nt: TGTGCCTGGGAAGGACAGGATCTACGGGCCAAGTGGGGCTACACCTTC

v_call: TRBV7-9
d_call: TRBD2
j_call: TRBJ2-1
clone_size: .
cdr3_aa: CASSSRTSANEQFF
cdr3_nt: TGTGCCAGCAGCTCACGGACTAGCGCCAATGAGCAGTTCTTC

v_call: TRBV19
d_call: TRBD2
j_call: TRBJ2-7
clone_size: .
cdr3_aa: CASSIDGGLAGDEQYF
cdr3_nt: TGTGCCAGTAGTATAGATGGAGGACTAGCGGGAGACGAGCAGTACTTC

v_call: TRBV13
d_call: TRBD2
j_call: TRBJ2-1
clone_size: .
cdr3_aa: CASSLNRRLAGEEQFF
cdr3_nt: TGTGCCAGCAGCTTAAATCGACGGCTAGCGGGGGAGGAGCAGTTCTTC

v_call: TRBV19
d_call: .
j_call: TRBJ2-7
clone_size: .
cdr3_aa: CASSITGQGLIYEQYF
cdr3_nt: TGTGCCAGTAGTATTACCGGCCAGGGGCTTATCTACGAGCAGTACTTC

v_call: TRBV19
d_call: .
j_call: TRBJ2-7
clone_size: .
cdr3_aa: CASKWGYEQYF
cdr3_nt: TGTGCCAGTAAATGGGGCTACGAGCAGTACTTC

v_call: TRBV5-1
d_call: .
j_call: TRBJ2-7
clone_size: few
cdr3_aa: CASSLEVRGEQYF
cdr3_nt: TGCGCCAGCAGCTTGGAGGTTCGGGGGGAGCAGTACTTC

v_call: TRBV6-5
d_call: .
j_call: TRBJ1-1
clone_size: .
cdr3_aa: CASSPPSGAEAFF
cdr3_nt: TGTGCCAGCAGTCCACCGTCGGGGGCTGAAGCTTTCTTT

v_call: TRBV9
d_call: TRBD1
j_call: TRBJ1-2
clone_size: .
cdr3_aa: CASRGQGTAYGYTF
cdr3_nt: TGTGCCAGCAGGGGACAGGGGACGGCCTATGGCTACACCTTC

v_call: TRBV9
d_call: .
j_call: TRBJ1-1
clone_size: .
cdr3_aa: CASSGQGYTEAFF
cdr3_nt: TGTGCCAGCAGTGGTCAGGGTTACACTGAAGCTTTCTTT

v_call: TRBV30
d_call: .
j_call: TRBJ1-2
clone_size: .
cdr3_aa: CAWDSGILSAYGYTF
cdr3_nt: TGTGCCTGGGACTCAGGGATCCTTAGCGCCTATGGCTACACCTTC

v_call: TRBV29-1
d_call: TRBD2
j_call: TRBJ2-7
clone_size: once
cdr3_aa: CSVVAGGLPWELYEQYF
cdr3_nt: TGCAGCGTTGTAGCGGGCGGTTTGCCATGGGAACTCTACGAGCAGTACTTC

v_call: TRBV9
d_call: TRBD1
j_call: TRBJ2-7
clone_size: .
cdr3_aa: CASSVADRGPSEQYF
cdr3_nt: TGTGCCAGCAGCGTAGCTGACAGGGGGCCCTCCGAGCAGTACTTC

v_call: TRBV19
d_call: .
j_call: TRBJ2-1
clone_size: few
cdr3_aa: CASSMARFSYNEQFF
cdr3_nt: TGTGCCAGTAGTATGGCTCGGTTCTCCTACAATGAGCAGTTCTTC